The 3 T cell receptor beta chains listed next were all sequenced from one sample in a study of control samples from healthy donors and cancer patients. Data came from immunoSEQ multiplex PCR; TCRdb stores just in-frame clones and leaves some out. The repertoire consists of some 87,000 clones, with 90% to 95% occurring once and the leading ten covering about 15%. Sequenced input: blood. The receptors were sampled from a man aged 25-40 years in good health.

This chain joins TRBV29-1 and TRBJ2-3, with D unclear. The CDR3 contains 15 residues. CDR1 is SQVTM, CDR2 ANQGSEA, per germline. Between the trimmed V and J ends, which lost 3 bases and 2 bases, there was a span of 15 bases. The CDR3 loop is CSVEVGMIYTDTQYF. CDR3 in DNA: TGCAGCGTTGAGGTGGGAATGATTTACACAGATACGCAGTATTTT.

The CDR3 nucleotides read TGTGCCAGCAGCCAATTAGGTAGCGGGAGCTACCAAGAGACCCAGTACTTC. It codes for CASSQLGSGSYQETQYF. The chain carries TRBV14 and TRBJ2-5, with TRBD2 identical over 9 bases. CDR1 and CDR2 from the germline V gene are SGHDN and FVKESK. Germline trimming cut 2 bases from V and 0 bases from J; bases unmatched to any gene: 7. This CDR3 has 17 amino acids.

The chain has TRBV21-1 and TRBJ2-7; the table gives TRBD1 as D, unverified against the DNA. TRBV21-1 is shown as a pseudogene. This CDR3 spans 17 amino acids. CDR3 sequence: CASSKLDRGGLFYEQYF. The CDR3 DNA follows: TGTGCCAGCAGCAAATTGGACAGGGGCGGACTGTTCTACGAGCAGTACTTC.